The 10 T cell receptor beta chains listed next were all sequenced from one sample in a study of blood T cells in healthy people across ages. Sample-barcoded 5' priming and a J-beta primer mix drove a second PCR of about 6 to 12 cycles. MiXCR was run by TCRdb on the 5' RACE reads, yielding one entry per CDR3 protein. The table lists over a million distinct CDR3 sequences, 59% of them singletons. The specimen was blood. The receptors shown here come from a young man in good health.

The rearrangement links TRBV5-1 to TRBJ1-4; a weak D match, TRBD1 (5 bases). V was clipped by 0 bases and J by 12 bases, with 12 bases between them. The CDR3 extends over 13 amino acids. Looked up from germline, CDR1 is SGHRS and CDR2 is YFSETQ. CDR3 in DNA: TGCGCCAGCAGCTTGGGCTCGGGGGGTGAACTGTTTTTT. Amino acids: CASSLGSGGELFF.

This clonotype showed up just a few times. This chain joins TRBV10-3 and TRBJ2-7; D is possibly TRBD1 (6 bases). Germline values: CDR1 ENHRY, CDR2 SYGVKD. This CDR3 spans 16 amino acids. Trimming removed 3 bases from V and 3 bases from J, with 18 bases in between. The CDR3 nucleotides read TGTGCCATCAGTGATTCGAAGGCAGGGGATCTCTACGAGCAGTACTTC. Translation: CAISDSKAGDLYEQYF.

The chain links TRBV6-2 or TRBV6-3 to TRBJ2-7, with 7 bases identical to TRBD2. CDR3 length: 15 residues. Germline loops: CDR1 MNHEY, CDR2 SVGEGT. V gave up 2 bases and J gave up 4 bases; unmatched junction bases: 8. The CDR3 DNA is TGTGCCAGCAGTTACGGCCAAGCGGGGTTATACGAGCAGTACTTC. Encoded protein: CASSYGQAGLYEQYF.

This sequence joins TRBV5-6 and TRBJ2-3, with 7 positions matching TRBD1. Germline lookup yields CDR1 SGHDT and CDR2 YYEEEE. The trim removed 1 base at V and 0 bases at J, leaving 5 bases unmatched. The CDR3 has 16 residues. For the CDR3, the DNA is TGTGCCAGCAGCTTGCGAGGGGGCTGGAGCACAGATACGCAGTATTTT. Amino acids: CASSLRGGWSTDTQYF. Looking up the rest from reference TRBV5-6 and TRBJ2-3 gives the full variable domain: DAGVTQSPTHLIKTRGQQVTLRCSPKSGHDTVSWYQQALGQGPQFIFQYYEEEERQRGNFPDRFSGHQFPNYSSELNVNALLLGDSALYLCASSLRGGWSTDTQYFGPGTRLTVL.

Only a few counts were recorded for this clonotype. The rearrangement uses TRBV7-9 and TRBJ2-7; D uncertain. V was cut by 2 bases and J by 0 bases, with 17 bases left in between. Looked up from germline, CDR1 is SEHNR and CDR2 is FQNEAQ (reference sequence). CDR3 length: 17 residues. The CDR3 DNA is TGTGCCAGCAGCTTAACTTCCGCCTTCAAGAGCTCCTACGAGCAGTACTTC. Its translation is CASSLTSAFKSSYEQYF. Looking up the rest from reference TRBV7-9 and TRBJ2-7 gives the full variable domain: DTGVSQNPRHKITKRGQNVTFRCDPISEHNRLYWYRQTLGQGPEFLTYFQNEAQLEKSRLLSDRFSAERPKGSFSTLEIQRTEQGDSAMYLCASSLTSAFKSSYEQYFGPGTRLTVT.

V gene TRBV2 combines with J gene TRBJ2-7; no clear D gene. V was shortened by 10 bases and J by 7 bases, with 11 bases between the two germline ends. The CDR3 covers 10 residues. Germline CDR1 SNHLY, CDR2 FYNNEI. The CDR3: CATVPLEQYF. In DNA, the CDR3 is TGTGCCACGGTCCCTCTAGAGCAGTACTTC.

The chain uses TRBV2 and TRBJ2-3; TRBD1 aligns across 9 bases. The germline V gene encodes CDR1 SNHLY and CDR2 FYNNEI. V shed 6 bases, J shed 6 bases, and the junction held 4 bases outside the gene matches. The CDR3 runs 13 residues. The CDR3 protein is CASSGQGWDTQYF. The CDR3 DNA is TGTGCCAGCAGCGGACAGGGGTGGGATACGCAGTATTTT.

The chain has TRBV28 and TRBJ2-1; D possibly matches TRBD1 or TRBD2 (6 bases each). The CDR3 covers 17 residues. V was shortened by 4 bases and J by 3 bases, with 19 bases between the two germline ends. Per germline, CDR1 MDHEN and CDR2 SYDVKM. CDR3 sequence (DNA): TGTGCCAGCAGTTCAATAGGGGGGCAGGGGTACTACAATGAGCAGTTCTTC. Encoded protein: CASSSIGGQGYYNEQFF.

The CDR3 sequence is CSAFDGGTYNEQFF. DNA of the CDR3: TGCAGTGCTTTCGACGGCGGGACTTACAATGAGCAGTTCTTC. The rearrangement links TRBV20-1 to TRBJ2-1; D possibly corresponds to TRBD2 (6 bases). This CDR3 spans 14 amino acids. Germline-derived CDR1 and CDR2 are DFQATT and SNEGSKA (reference sequence). V was cut by 5 bases and J by 4 bases, with 15 bases left in between.

This clonotype was observed a handful of times. The V and J genes are TRBV27 and TRBJ2-1; D remains ambiguous. The CDR3 runs to 14 residues. Germline CDR1 reads MNHEY; CDR2 reads SMNVEV (reference sequence). The ends were cut back, 3 bases at V and 2 bases at J, with 8 bases in the middle. The CDR3 region is CASSFIPPYNEQFF. The CDR3 bases are TGTGCCAGCAGTTTCATTCCCCCCTACAATGAGCAGTTCTTC.